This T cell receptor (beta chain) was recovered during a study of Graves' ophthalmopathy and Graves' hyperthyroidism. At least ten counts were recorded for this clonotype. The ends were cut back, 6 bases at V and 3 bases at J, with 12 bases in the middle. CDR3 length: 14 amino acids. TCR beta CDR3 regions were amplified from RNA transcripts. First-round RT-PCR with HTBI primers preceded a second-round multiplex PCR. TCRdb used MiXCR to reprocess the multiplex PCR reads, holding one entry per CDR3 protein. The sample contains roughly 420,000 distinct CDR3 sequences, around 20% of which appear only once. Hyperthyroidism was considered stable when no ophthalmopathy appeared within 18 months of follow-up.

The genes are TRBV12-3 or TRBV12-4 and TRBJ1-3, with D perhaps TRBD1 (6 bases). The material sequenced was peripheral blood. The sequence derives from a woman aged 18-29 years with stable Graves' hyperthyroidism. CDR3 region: CASRLRGLGNTIYF. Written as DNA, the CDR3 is TGTGCCAGCAGACTCCGGGGGCTTGGAAACACCATATATTTT.